The rows below give T cell receptor beta chains drawn from one sample of a study of regulatory T cells in long-lasting Graves disease. Each CDR3 protein gets one entry after TCRdb re-called the multiplex PCR reads with MiXCR. The sample contains 600,000 to 850,000 distinct CDR3 sequences, 30% of which appear only once. Sequenced material: peripheral blood mononuclear cells (PBMCs), taken when the disease was refractory, from a patient treated with antithyroid drugs. Source of these receptors: a female donor with Graves disease. Both conserved end residues are part of each CDR3. D genes are given only for firm matches. Clone sizes are given selectively: once, few, many, or a class where the clone is expanded.

CDR3: CASSIRHIAYEQYF
DNA: TGTGCCAGTAGTATAAGACACATCGCCTACGAGCAGTACTTC
D: -
V: TRBV19
size: many
J: TRBJ2-7

CDR3: CASNPGRGDYQPQHF
DNA: TGTGCCAGCAACCCGGGGAGGGGGGATTATCAGCCCCAGCATTTT
D: -
V: TRBV12-3/TRBV12-4
size: few
J: TRBJ1-5

CDR3: CASSLGAGQGLYGYTF
DNA: TGTGCCAGCAGCTTAGGGGCGGGACAGGGACTATATGGCTACACCTTC
D: TRBD1
V: TRBV7-9
size: -
J: TRBJ1-2

CDR3: CASSDRELEQYF
DNA: TGTGCCAGCAGTGATCGGGAGCTCGAGCAGTACTTC
D: -
V: TRBV6-1
size: -
J: TRBJ2-7

CDR3: CASSALLGGDETQYF
DNA: TGTGCCAGCAGCGCGCTTCTGGGAGGGGACGAGACCCAGTACTTC
D: TRBD2
V: TRBV9
size: -
J: TRBJ2-5

CDR3: CASSLLQGGWPLYEQYF
DNA: TGTGCCAGCAGTTTACTCCAGGGGGGGTGGCCGCTCTACGAGCAGTACTTC
D: -
V: TRBV28
size: few
J: TRBJ2-7

CDR3: CASSLVGSANSGNTIYF
DNA: TGTGCCAGCAGTTTGGTTGGGTCAGCAAACTCTGGAAACACCATATATTTT
D: -
V: TRBV28
size: few
J: TRBJ1-3

CDR3: CRAPGQGNTEAFF
DNA: TGCAGGGCCCCGGGACAGGGGAACACTGAAGCTTTCTTT
D: TRBD1
V: TRBV20-1
size: few
J: TRBJ1-1

CDR3: CASSYSSTGRTGELFF
DNA: TGTGCCAGCAGTTACTCGAGTACAGGGCGCACCGGGGAGCTGTTTTTT
D: -
V: TRBV6-6
size: -
J: TRBJ2-2

CDR3: CASRIDRDQETQYF
DNA: TGTGCCAGTAGGATCGACAGGGATCAAGAGACCCAGTACTTC
D: TRBD1
V: TRBV19
size: few
J: TRBJ2-5

CDR3: CASMPRDRGLNTEAFF
DNA: TGTGCCAGCATGCCCCGGGACAGGGGCTTGAACACTGAAGCTTTCTTT
D: TRBD1
V: TRBV12-3/TRBV12-4
size: few
J: TRBJ1-1

CDR3: CASSSTGGQAFF
DNA: TGTGCCAGCAGTTCTACAGGTGGGCAAGCTTTCTTT
D: -
V: TRBV7-9
size: -
J: TRBJ1-1

CDR3: CASSTQQGMATEAFF
DNA: TGTGCCAGTAGTACCCAACAGGGGATGGCCACTGAAGCTTTCTTT
D: TRBD1
V: TRBV19
size: -
J: TRBJ1-1

CDR3: CASSWDRVGGGQPQHF
DNA: TGTGCCAGCAGTTGGGACAGGGTCGGTGGGGGACAGCCCCAGCATTTT
D: TRBD1
V: TRBV28
size: few
J: TRBJ1-5

CDR3: CATSRDSHSLYGYTF
DNA: TGTGCCACCAGCAGAGATTCCCACAGTCTCTATGGCTACACCTTC
D: -
V: TRBV15
size: few
J: TRBJ1-2

CDR3: CASSRQSEAFF
DNA: TGTGCCAGCAGCCGTCAGTCCGAAGCTTTCTTT
D: -
V: TRBV3-1
size: few
J: TRBJ1-1

CDR3: CASSSGTGRNRPQHF
DNA: TGTGCCAGCAGTTCGGGGACAGGGAGGAATCGGCCCCAGCATTTT
D: TRBD1
V: TRBV12-3/TRBV12-4
size: many
J: TRBJ1-5

CDR3: CASSPSQRQETQYF
DNA: TGTGCCAGCAGCCCCAGTCAGAGACAAGAGACCCAGTACTTC
D: -
V: TRBV5-5
size: few
J: TRBJ2-5

CDR3: CASSIGTGAEQYF
DNA: TGTGCCAGCAGCATAGGAACAGGGGCCGAGCAGTACTTC
D: TRBD1
V: TRBV7-3
size: few
J: TRBJ2-7

CDR3: CSVGGLATLQCYEQYF
DNA: TGCAGTGTCGGTGGACTAGCTACCTTACAATGTTACGAGCAGTACTTC
D: TRBD2
V: TRBV20-1
size: -
J: TRBJ2-7

CDR3: CASSSRLGRNNSPLHF
DNA: TGTGCCAGCAGCTCCCGCTTAGGGAGGAATAATTCACCCCTCCACTTT
D: -
V: TRBV7-3
size: -
J: TRBJ1-6

CDR3: CASSQSGQGGTNQPQHF
DNA: TGTGCCAGCAGTCAATCGGGACAGGGAGGAACCAATCAGCCCCAGCATTTT
D: TRBD1
V: TRBV28
size: many
J: TRBJ1-5

CDR3: CSAPGQGARGYTF
DNA: TGCAGTGCTCCCGGACAGGGGGCGCGTGGCTACACCTTC
D: TRBD1
V: TRBV20-1
size: -
J: TRBJ1-2

CDR3: CASSDQGTGWLSEAFF
DNA: TGTGCCAGTAGCGACCAAGGGACAGGGTGGCTTTCTGAAGCTTTCTTT
D: TRBD1
V: TRBV19
size: few
J: TRBJ1-1

CDR3: CSASRDRGGYGYTF
DNA: TGCAGCGCATCACGGGACAGGGGGGGCTATGGCTACACCTTC
D: TRBD1
V: TRBV29-1
size: few
J: TRBJ1-2

CDR3: CASSLKSVGQVVYEQYF
DNA: TGTGCCAGCAGCTTGAAATCGGTCGGACAGGTCGTTTACGAGCAGTACTTC
D: TRBD1
V: TRBV11-2
size: few
J: TRBJ2-7

CDR3: CASSADRDGYEQYF
DNA: TGCGCCAGCAGCGCGGACAGAGACGGGTACGAGCAGTACTTC
D: -
V: TRBV5-1
size: -
J: TRBJ2-7

CDR3: CSGAGTNEKLFF
DNA: TGCAGTGGGGCAGGGACTAATGAAAAACTGTTTTTT
D: -
V: TRBV20-1
size: few
J: TRBJ1-4

CDR3: CASSFRGYQPQHF
DNA: TGTGCCAGCAGTTTCCGGGGCTATCAGCCCCAGCATTTT
D: -
V: TRBV28
size: few
J: TRBJ1-5

CDR3: CAISESTGLSEQYF
DNA: TGTGCCATCAGTGAGTCGACAGGCCTGAGCGAGCAGTACTTC
D: -
V: TRBV10-3
size: -
J: TRBJ2-7

CDR3: CASSYPVYEQYF
DNA: TGTGCCAGCAGTTACCCGGTCTACGAGCAGTACTTC
D: -
V: TRBV6-2/TRBV6-3
size: few
J: TRBJ2-7

CDR3: CASSLARGQKGEKLFF
DNA: TGTGCCAGCAGCTTAGCCCGGGGACAGAAGGGGGAAAAACTGTTTTTT
D: TRBD1
V: TRBV11-2
size: many
J: TRBJ1-4

CDR3: CASSFRVSWGQPQHF
DNA: TGTGCCAGCAGCTTCAGGGTATCCTGGGGTCAGCCCCAGCATTTT
D: -
V: TRBV4-2
size: once
J: TRBJ1-5

CDR3: CASSPSPGGHTEAFF
DNA: TGTGCCAGCAGTCCCTCCCCAGGGGGCCACACTGAAGCTTTCTTT
D: TRBD1
V: TRBV28
size: -
J: TRBJ1-1

CDR3: CASRLFSGNTIYF
DNA: TGTGCCAGCAGACTGTTCTCTGGAAACACCATATATTTT
D: -
V: TRBV6-2/TRBV6-3
size: few
J: TRBJ1-3

CDR3: CASNKERWTDTEAFF
DNA: TGTGCCAGCAATAAAGAACGCTGGACAGACACTGAAGCTTTCTTT
D: -
V: TRBV6-1
size: -
J: TRBJ1-1

CDR3: CASTLGQGRTGELFF
DNA: TGTGCCAGCACCTTGGGACAGGGGCGCACCGGGGAGCTGTTTTTT
D: TRBD1
V: TRBV6-4
size: -
J: TRBJ2-2

CDR3: CASSRKVQLYGYTF
DNA: TGTGCCAGCAGTAGGAAGGTTCAATTATATGGCTACACCTTC
D: -
V: TRBV6-4
size: -
J: TRBJ1-2

CDR3: CASSPKVEGTGYGYTF
DNA: TGTGCCAGCTCACCAAAGGTAGAGGGAACCGGGTATGGCTACACCTTC
D: -
V: TRBV18
size: few
J: TRBJ1-2

CDR3: CAWDAGLAGTGELFF
DNA: TGTGCCTGGGACGCGGGACTAGCGGGAACCGGGGAGCTGTTTTTT
D: TRBD2
V: TRBV30
size: -
J: TRBJ2-2

CDR3: CSAREATGSYEQYF
DNA: TGCAGTGCTAGAGAGGCGACCGGCTCCTACGAGCAGTACTTC
D: -
V: TRBV20-1
size: -
J: TRBJ2-7

CDR3: CASRDRVSYEQYF
DNA: TGTGCCAGCAGGGACAGGGTCTCCTACGAGCAGTACTTC
D: TRBD1
V: TRBV6-1
size: few
J: TRBJ2-7

CDR3: CASSLVAVNDEKLFF
DNA: TGTGCCAGCAGCTTGGTTGCCGTAAATGATGAAAAACTGTTTTTT
D: -
V: TRBV5-6
size: few
J: TRBJ1-4

CDR3: CASSVYRGNQPQHF
DNA: TGTGCCAGCAGTGTATACAGGGGGAATCAGCCCCAGCATTTT
D: TRBD1
V: TRBV28
size: few
J: TRBJ1-5